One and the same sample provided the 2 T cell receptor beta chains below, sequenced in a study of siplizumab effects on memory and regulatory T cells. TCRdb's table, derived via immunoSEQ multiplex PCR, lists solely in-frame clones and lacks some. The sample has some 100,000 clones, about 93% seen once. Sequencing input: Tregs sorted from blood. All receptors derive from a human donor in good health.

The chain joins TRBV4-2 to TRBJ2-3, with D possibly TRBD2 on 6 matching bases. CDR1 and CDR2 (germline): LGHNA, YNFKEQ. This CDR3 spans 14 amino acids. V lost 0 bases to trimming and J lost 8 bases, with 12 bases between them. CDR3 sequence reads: CASSQDRVEGTQYF. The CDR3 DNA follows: TGTGCCAGCAGCCAAGATCGGGTGGAGGGTACGCAGTATTTT.

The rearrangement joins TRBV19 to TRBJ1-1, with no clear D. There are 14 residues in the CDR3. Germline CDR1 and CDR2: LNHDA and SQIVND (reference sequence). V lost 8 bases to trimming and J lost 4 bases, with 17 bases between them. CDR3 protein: CASDLGGFGTEAFF. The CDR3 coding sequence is TGTGCCAGTGACTTAGGAGGGTTCGGCACTGAAGCTTTCTTT.